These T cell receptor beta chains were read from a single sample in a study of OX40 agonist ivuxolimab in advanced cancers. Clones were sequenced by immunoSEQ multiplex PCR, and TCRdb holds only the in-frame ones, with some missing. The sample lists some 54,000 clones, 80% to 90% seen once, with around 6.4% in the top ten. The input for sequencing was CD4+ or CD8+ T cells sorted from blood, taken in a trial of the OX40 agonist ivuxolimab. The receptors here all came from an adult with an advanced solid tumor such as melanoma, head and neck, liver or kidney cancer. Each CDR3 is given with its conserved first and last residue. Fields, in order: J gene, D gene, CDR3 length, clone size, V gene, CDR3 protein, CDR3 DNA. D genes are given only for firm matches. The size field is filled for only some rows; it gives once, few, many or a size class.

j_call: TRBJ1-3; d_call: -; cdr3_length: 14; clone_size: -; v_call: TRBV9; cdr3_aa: CASSVGAGKNTIYF; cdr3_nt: TGTGCCAGCAGCGTAGGGGCAGGTAAAAACACCATATATTTT
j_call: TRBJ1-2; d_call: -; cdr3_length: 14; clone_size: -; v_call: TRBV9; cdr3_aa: CASSLTNHGAGYTF; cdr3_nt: TGTGCCAGCAGCCTTACTAACCACGGGGCTGGCTACACCTTC
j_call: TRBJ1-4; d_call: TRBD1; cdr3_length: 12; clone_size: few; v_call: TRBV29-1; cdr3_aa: CSVGQGNEKLFF; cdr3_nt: TGCAGCGTCGGACAGGGCAATGAAAAACTGTTTTTT
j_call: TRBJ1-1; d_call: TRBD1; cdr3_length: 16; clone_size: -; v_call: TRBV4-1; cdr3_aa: CASSQGTGILNTEAFF; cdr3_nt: TGCGCCAGCAGCCAAGGGACAGGGATATTGAACACTGAAGCTTTCTTT
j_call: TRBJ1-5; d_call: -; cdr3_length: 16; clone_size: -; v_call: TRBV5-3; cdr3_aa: CARSFPREYRNQPQHF; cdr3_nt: TGTGCCAGAAGCTTCCCCAGGGAGTATCGCAATCAGCCCCAGCATTTT
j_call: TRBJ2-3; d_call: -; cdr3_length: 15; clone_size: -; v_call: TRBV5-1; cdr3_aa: CASSLEGTSWDTQYF; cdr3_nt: TGCGCCAGCAGCTTGGAGGGGACCTCATGGGATACGCAGTATTTT
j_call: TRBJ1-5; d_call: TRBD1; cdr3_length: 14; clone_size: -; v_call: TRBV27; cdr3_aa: CASSIRQGDQPQHF; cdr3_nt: TGTGCCAGCAGTATTCGACAGGGTGATCAGCCCCAGCATTTT
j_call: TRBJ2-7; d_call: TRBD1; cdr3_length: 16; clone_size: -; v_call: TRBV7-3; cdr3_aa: CASSFAGTGPFYEQYF; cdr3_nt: TGTGCCAGCAGCTTCGCCGGGACAGGCCCATTCTACGAGCAGTACTTC
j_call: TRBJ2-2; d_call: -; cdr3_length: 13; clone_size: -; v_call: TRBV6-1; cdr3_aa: CASKWSLAGELFF; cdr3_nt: TGTGCCAGCAAATGGAGTCTCGCCGGGGAGCTGTTTTTT
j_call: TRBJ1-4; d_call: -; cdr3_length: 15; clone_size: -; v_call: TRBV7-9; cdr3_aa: CASSPMGTTNEKLFF; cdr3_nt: TGTGCCAGCAGCCCAATGGGGACTACGAATGAAAAACTGTTTTTT
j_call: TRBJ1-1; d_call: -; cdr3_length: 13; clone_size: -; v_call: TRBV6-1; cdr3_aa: CASSAGAHTEAFF; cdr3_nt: TGTGCCAGCAGTGCCGGGGCCCACACTGAAGCTTTCTTT
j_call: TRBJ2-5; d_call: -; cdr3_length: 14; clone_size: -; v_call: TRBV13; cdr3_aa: CASSTSDGGETQYF; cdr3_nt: TGTGCCAGCAGCACCAGTGACGGAGGGGAGACCCAGTACTTC
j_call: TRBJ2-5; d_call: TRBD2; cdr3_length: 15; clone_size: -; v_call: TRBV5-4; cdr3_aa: CASSLRTSGVETQYF; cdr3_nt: TGTGCCAGCAGCCTCCGGACTAGCGGGGTTGAGACCCAGTACTTC
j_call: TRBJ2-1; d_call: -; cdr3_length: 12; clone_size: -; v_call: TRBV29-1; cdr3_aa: CSVERREGAYFF; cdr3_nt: TGCAGCGTTGAAAGGAGGGAGGGGGCCTATTTCTTC
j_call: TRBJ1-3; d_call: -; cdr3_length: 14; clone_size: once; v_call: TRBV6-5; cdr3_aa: CASTRDTPGNTIYF; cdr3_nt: TGTGCCAGCACAAGGGACACGCCTGGAAACACCATATATTTT
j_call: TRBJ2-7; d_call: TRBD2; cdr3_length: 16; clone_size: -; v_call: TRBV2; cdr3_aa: CASRLKGLAGAHEQYF; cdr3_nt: TGTGCCAGCAGGCTGAAAGGACTAGCGGGGGCCCACGAGCAGTACTTC
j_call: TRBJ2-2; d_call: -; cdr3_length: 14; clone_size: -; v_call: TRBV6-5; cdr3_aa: CASSRDWNTGELFF; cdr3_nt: TGTGCCAGCAGTCGGGACTGGAACACCGGGGAGCTGTTTTTT
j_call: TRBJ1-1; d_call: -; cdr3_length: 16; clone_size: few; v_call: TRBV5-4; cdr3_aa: CASSLDIGRGSTEAFF; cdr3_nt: TGTGCCAGCAGCTTGGATATCGGCAGGGGCTCCACTGAAGCTTTCTTT
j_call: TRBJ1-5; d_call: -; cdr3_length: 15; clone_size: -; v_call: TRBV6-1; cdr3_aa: CASSEFVGTGQPQHF; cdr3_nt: TGTGCCAGCAGTGAATTTGTGGGGACGGGACAGCCCCAGCATTTT
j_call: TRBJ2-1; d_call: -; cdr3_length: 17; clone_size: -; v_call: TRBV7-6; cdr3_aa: CASSLPRAGIISNEQFF; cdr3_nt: TGTGCCAGCAGCTTACCCCGAGCAGGGATTATCTCCAATGAGCAGTTCTTC
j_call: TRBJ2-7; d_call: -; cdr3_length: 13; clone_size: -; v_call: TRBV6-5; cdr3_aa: CASSRTLSYEQYF; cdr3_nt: TGTGCCAGCAGCCGCACCCTAAGCTACGAGCAGTACTTC
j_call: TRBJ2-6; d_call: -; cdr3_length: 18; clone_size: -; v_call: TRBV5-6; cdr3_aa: CASTIAPGSVSGANVLTF; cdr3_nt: TGTGCCAGCACCATAGCCCCGGGGTCAGTCTCTGGGGCCAACGTCCTGACTTTC
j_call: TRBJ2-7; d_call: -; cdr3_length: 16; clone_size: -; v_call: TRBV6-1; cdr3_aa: CASSEVRSGQGHEQYF; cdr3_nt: TGTGCCAGCAGTGAAGTACGTTCTGGGCAGGGCCACGAGCAGTACTTC
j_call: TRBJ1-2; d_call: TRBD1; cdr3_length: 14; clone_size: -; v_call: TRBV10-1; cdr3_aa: CATGQGGGEGGYTF; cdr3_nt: TGCGCCACCGGACAGGGGGGTGGGGAGGGAGGCTACACCTTC
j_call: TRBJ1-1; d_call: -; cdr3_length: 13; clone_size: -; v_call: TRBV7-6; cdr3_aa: CASSRARGTEAFF; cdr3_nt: TGTGCCAGCAGCCGCGCCAGGGGAACTGAAGCTTTCTTT
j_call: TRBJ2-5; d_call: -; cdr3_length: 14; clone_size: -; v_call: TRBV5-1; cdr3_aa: CASSLAGSQETQYF; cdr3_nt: TGCGCCAGCAGCTTGGCCGGCTCTCAAGAGACCCAGTACTTC
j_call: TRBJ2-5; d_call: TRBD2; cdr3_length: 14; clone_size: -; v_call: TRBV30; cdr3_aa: CAWSVTPSGETQYF; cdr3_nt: TGTGCCTGGAGTGTAACACCTAGCGGGGAGACCCAGTACTTC
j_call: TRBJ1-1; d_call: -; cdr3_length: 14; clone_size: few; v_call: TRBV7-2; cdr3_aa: CASSLALGNTEAFF; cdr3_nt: TGTGCCAGCAGCTTAGCGCTCGGGAACACTGAAGCTTTCTTT
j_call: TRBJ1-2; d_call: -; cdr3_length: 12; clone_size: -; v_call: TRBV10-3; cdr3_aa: CAISPTGNGYTF; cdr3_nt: TGTGCCATCAGTCCTACAGGGAACGGCTACACCTTC
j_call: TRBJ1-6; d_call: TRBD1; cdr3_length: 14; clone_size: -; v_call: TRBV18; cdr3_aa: CASQQGSYNSPLHF; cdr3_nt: TGTGCCAGCCAACAGGGGTCCTATAATTCACCCCTCCACTTT
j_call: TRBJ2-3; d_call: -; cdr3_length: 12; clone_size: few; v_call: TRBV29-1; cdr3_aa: CSVLPTPDTQYF; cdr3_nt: TGCAGCGTGCTGCCGACCCCGGATACGCAGTATTTT
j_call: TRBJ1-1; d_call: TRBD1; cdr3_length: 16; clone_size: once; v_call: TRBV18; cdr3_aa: CASSFRGQGALTEAFF; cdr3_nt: TGTGCCAGCTCATTCCGGGGACAGGGGGCGCTCACTGAAGCTTTCTTT
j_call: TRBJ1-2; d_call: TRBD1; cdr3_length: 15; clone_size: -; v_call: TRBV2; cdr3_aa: CASSPGAGGAYGYTF; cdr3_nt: TGTGCCAGCAGCCCTGGCGCAGGGGGTGCCTATGGCTACACCTTC